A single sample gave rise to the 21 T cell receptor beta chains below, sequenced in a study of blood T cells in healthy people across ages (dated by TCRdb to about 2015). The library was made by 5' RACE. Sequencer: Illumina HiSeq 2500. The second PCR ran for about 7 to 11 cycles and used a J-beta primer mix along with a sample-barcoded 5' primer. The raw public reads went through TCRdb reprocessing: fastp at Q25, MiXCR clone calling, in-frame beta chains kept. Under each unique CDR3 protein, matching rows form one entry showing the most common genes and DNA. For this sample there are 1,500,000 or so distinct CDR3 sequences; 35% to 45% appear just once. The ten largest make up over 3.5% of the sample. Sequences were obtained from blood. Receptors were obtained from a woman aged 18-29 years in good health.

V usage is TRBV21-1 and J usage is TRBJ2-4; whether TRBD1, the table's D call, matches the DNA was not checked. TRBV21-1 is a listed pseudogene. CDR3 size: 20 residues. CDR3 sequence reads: CASSKVPQGAAGRAKNIQYF. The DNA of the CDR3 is TGTGCCAGCAGCAAAGTCCCACAAGGGGCGGCGGGGAGAGCCAAAAACATTCAGTACTTC.

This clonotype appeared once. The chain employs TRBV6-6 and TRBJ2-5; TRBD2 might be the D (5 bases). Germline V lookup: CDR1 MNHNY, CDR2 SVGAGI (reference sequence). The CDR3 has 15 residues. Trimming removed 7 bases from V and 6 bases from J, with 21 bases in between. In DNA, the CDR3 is TGTGCCAGCATGGAGCGGTACGCGTCGGGGAAGACCCAGTACTTC. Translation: CASMERYASGKTQYF.

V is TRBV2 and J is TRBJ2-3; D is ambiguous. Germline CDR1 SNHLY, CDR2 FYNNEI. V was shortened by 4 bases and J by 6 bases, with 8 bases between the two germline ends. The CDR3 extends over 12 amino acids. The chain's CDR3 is CASSALIDTQYF. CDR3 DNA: TGTGCCAGCAGTGCTCTCATCGATACGCAGTATTTT.

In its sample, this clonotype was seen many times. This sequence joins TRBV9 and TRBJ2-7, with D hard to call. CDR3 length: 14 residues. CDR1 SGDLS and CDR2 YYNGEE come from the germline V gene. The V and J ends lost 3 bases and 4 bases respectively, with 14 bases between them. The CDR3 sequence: CASSATIQTYEQYF. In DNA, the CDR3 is TGTGCCAGCAGCGCAACCATACAAACATACGAGCAGTACTTC. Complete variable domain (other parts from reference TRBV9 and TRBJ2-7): DSGVTQTPKHLITATGQRVTLRCSPRSGDLSVYWYQQSLDQGLQFLIQYYNGEERAKGNILERFSAQQFPDLHSELNLSSLELGDSALYFCASSATIQTYEQYFGPGTRLTVT.

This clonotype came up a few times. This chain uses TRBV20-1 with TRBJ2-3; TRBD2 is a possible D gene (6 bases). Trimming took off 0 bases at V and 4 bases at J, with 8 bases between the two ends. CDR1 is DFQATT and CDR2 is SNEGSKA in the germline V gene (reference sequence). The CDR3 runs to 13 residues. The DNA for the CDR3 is TGCAGTGCTAGAGAGGGGGGTTCAGATACGCAGTATTTT. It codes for CSAREGGSDTQYF.

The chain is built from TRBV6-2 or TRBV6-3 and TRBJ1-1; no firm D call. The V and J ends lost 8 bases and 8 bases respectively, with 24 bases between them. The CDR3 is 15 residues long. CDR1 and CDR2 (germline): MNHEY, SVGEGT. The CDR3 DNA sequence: TGTGCCAGCGTTCCCAAGGGAAGTCTTAGGGCCGAAGCTTTCTTT. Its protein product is CASVPKGSLRAEAFF.

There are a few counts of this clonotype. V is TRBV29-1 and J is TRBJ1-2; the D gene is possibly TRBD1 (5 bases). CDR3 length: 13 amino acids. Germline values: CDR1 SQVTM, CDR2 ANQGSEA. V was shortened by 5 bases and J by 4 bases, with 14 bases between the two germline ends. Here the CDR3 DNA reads TGCAGCGTTAGAGGAGGGGATCTCTATGGCTACACCTTC. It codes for CSVRGGDLYGYTF.

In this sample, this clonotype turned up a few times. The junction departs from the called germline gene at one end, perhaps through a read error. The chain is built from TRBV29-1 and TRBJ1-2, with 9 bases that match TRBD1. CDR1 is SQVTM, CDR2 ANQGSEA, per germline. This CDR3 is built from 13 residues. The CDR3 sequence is CSAEGDRAYGYTF. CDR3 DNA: TGCAGCGCTGAAGGGGACAGGGCCTACGGCTACACCTTC.

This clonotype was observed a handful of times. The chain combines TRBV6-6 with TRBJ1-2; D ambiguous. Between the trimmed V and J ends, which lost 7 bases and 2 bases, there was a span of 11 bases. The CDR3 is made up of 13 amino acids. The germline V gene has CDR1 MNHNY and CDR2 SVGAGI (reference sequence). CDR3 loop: CASTGPINYGYTF. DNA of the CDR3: TGTGCCAGCACCGGACCGATAAACTATGGCTACACCTTC.

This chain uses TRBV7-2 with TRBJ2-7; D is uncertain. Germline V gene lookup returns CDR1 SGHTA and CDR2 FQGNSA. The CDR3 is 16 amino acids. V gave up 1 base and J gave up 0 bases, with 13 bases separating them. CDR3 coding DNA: TGTGCCAGCAGCTTAGGGGGTACGGGTCACTCCTACGAGCAGTACTTC. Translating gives CASSLGGTGHSYEQYF.

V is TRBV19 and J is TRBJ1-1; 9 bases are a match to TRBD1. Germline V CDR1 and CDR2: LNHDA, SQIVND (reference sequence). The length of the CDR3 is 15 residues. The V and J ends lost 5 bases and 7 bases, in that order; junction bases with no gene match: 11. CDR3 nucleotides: TGTGCCAGTAGTCCTCGACAGGGGGAAATCGTTGAAGCTTTCTTT. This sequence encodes CASSPRQGEIVEAFF.

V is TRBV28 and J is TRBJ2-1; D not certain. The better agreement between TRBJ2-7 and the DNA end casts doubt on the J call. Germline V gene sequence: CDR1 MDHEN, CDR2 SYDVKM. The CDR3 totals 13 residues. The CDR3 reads CASTRLLYNEQYF. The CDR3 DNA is TGTGCCAGCACCCGACTGCTCTACAATGAGCAGTACTTC.

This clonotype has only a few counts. CDR3 in DNA: TGTGCCAGCAGCAAACGGTACACTAGTCACACCGGGGAGCTGTTTTTT. Its translation is CASSKRYTSHTGELFF. The V and J genes are TRBV21-1 and TRBJ2-2; the DNA was not used to check the table's D call, TRBD2. TRBV21-1 is reported as a pseudogene. The CDR3 covers 16 residues.

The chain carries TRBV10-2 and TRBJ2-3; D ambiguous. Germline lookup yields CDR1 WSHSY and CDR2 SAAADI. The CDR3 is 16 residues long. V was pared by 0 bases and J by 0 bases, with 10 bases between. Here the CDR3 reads CASSESTGPSTDTQYF. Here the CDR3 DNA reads TGCGCCAGCAGTGAGTCGACCGGTCCTAGCACAGATACGCAGTATTTT.

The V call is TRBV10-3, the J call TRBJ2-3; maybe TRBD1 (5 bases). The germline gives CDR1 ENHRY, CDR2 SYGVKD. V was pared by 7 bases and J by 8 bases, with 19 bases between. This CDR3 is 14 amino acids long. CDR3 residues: CAIKADREMRTQYF. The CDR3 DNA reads TGTGCCATCAAGGCCGACAGAGAGATGCGTACGCAGTATTTT.

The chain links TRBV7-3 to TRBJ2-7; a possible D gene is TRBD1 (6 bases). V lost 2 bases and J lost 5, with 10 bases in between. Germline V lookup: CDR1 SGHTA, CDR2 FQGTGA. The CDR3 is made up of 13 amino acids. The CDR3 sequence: CASSLLTGHEQYF. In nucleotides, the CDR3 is TGTGCCAGCAGCTTACTTACAGGGCACGAGCAGTACTTC.

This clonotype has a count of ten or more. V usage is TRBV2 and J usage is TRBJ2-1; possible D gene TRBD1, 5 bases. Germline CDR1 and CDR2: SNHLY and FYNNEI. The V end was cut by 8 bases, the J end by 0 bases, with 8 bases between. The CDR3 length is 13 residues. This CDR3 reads CASGQGSYNEQFF. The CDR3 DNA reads TGTGCCAGCGGCCAGGGCTCCTACAATGAGCAGTTCTTC.

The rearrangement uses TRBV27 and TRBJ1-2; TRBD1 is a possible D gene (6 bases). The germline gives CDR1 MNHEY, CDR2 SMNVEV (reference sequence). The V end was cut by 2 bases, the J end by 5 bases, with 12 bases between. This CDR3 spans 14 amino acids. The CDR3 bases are TGTGCCAGCAGTTTAACGGGGGCGCGATATGGCTACACCTTC. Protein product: CASSLTGARYGYTF.

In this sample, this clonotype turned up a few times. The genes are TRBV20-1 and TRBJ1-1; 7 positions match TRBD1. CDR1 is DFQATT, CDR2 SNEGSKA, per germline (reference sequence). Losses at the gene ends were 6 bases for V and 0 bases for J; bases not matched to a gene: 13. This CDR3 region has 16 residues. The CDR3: CSASGGGRAMNTEAFF. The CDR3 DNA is TGCAGTGCCTCAGGGGGGGGGCGGGCAATGAACACTGAAGCTTTCTTT.

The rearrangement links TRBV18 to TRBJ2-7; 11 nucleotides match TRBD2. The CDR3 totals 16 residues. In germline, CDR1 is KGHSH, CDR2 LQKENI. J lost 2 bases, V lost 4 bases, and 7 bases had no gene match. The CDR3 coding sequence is TGTGCCAGCTCACTCACTAGCGGGAGAGGAACCTACGAGCAGTACTTC. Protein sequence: CASSLTSGRGTYEQYF.

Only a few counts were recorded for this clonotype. CDR3 residues: CASSSYRGVWNEQYF. In DNA, the CDR3 is TGTGCCAGCAGCTCTTACAGGGGGGTGTGGAATGAGCAGTACTTC. The chain joins TRBV11-1 to TRBJ2-5; 8 nucleotides agree with TRBD1. Per the germline V gene, CDR1 is SGHAT and CDR2 is FQDESV (reference sequence). V shed 4 bases and J 11 bases; nucleotides not matched to a gene: 15. The CDR3 is made up of 15 amino acids.